These 30 T cell receptor beta chains came from one sample sequenced in a study of blood T cell repertoires in COVID-19. TCRdb keeps only in-frame clones here, not all; method: immunoSEQ multiplex PCR. The sample has 75,000 to 90,000 clones, 70% to 90% seen once. The source material was peripheral blood. The source is a human donor in a cohort sampled during active COVID-19.

Points on this clone: At one end, the junction sequence differs from germline, possibly due to a read error. The sample holds other DNA sequences that translate to the same CDR3. The chain recombines TRBV9 with TRBJ2-5; 8 nucleotides match TRBD2. Germline V lookup: CDR1 SGDLS, CDR2 YYNGEE. The CDR3 has 15 amino acids. CDR3 DNA sequence: TGTGCCAGCAGCTTATCCGGGACTAGGACGGAGACTCAGTACTTC. Translating gives CASSLSGTRTETQYF. The variable domain in full, with the rest retrieved from reference TRBV9 and TRBJ2-5, is DSGVTQTPKHLITATGQRVTLRCSPRSGDLSVYWYQQSLDQGLQFLIQYYNGEERAKGNILERFSAQQFPDLHSELNLSSLELGDSALYFCASSLSGTRTETQYFGPGTRLLVL.

This clone was recorded once. The J gene is TRBJ1-1, the V gene TRBV27, with D uncertain. CDR3 length: 15 amino acids. CDR1 and CDR2 from the germline V gene are MNHEY and SMNVEV (reference sequence). The germline V and J ends were trimmed by 1 base and 0 bases, with 9 bases remaining between them. DNA for the CDR3: TGTGCCAGCAGTTTATTTACTGGAGTGAACACTGAAGCTTTCTTT. Its translation: CASSLFTGVNTEAFF.

The rearrangement uses TRBV13 and TRBJ2-5; 9 positions match TRBD2. In germline, CDR1 is PRHDT, CDR2 FYEKMQ (reference sequence). The CDR3 is made up of 14 amino acids. Germline trimming cut 2 bases from V and 5 bases from J; bases unmatched to any gene: 3. In DNA form, the CDR3 reads TGTGCCAGCAGCTTATTGACTAGCGGCGAGACCCAGTACTTC. Protein: CASSLLTSGETQYF. Complete variable domain (other parts from reference TRBV13 and TRBJ2-5): AAGVIQSPRHLIKEKRETATLKCYPIPRHDTVYWYQQGPGQDPQFLISFYEKMQSDKGSIPDRFSAQQFSDYHSELNMSSLELGDSALYFCASSLLTSGETQYFGPGTRLLVL.

The J gene is TRBJ2-7, the V gene TRBV11-2; perhaps TRBD2 as D (6 bases). Germline CDR1 is SGHAT and CDR2 is FQNNGV. The CDR3 is made up of 17 amino acids. Between the trimmed V and J ends, which lost 1 base and 0 bases, there was a span of 16 bases. The CDR3 loop reads CASSLGGPSDFSYEQYF. The CDR3 nucleotides are TGTGCCAGCAGCTTAGGGGGTCCTAGCGATTTCTCCTACGAGCAGTACTTC.

This chain joins TRBV6-1 and TRBJ2-6; 7 bases line up with TRBD2. Germline CDR1 MNHNS, CDR2 SASEGT. CDR3 length equals 19 residues. Trimming at V came to 2 bases and at J to 4 bases, leaving 14 bases not matched to a gene. CDR3 protein: CASSELQGRSGTGANVLTF. CDR3 DNA sequence: TGTGCCAGCAGTGAATTACAAGGAAGGAGCGGGACCGGGGCCAACGTCCTGACTTTC.

The chain uses TRBV6-1 and TRBJ2-7; 12 positions agree with TRBD1. The V segment lost 3 bases and the J segment 12 bases; nucleotides outside the gene matches: 9. This CDR3 contains 14 residues. Germline assignment: CDR1 MNHNS and CDR2 SASEGT. CDR3: CASSEPGQGAKRYF. The CDR3 DNA sequence: TGTGCCAGCAGTGAGCCGGGACAGGGGGCGAAAAGGTACTTC.

The chain has TRBV19 and TRBJ1-1; D is possibly TRBD1 (5 bases). V dropped 2 bases and J dropped 4 bases, with 8 bases sitting between them. Germline loops: CDR1 LNHDA, CDR2 SQIVND (reference sequence). The CDR3 loop spans 13 amino acids. As DNA, the CDR3 is TGTGCCAGTAGTATACAGGGCCTCACTGAAGCTTTCTTT. This gives the protein CASSIQGLTEAFF.

The chain links TRBV27 to TRBJ1-5; TRBD1 agrees at 7 bases. The trim removed 5 bases at V and 6 bases at J, leaving 4 bases unmatched. The CDR3 is 13 residues long. In germline, CDR1 is MNHEY, CDR2 SMNVEV (reference sequence). For the CDR3, the DNA is TGTGCCAGCAGTCTACAGGGGAGTCAGCCCCAGCATTTT. It translates to CASSLQGSQPQHF.

V and J are TRBV24-1 and TRBJ2-1; 7 bases are shared with TRBD1. The junction had 9 bases not matched to a gene; V was cut back by 1 base and J by 7 bases. Looked up from germline, CDR1 is KGHDR and CDR2 is SFDVKD. The CDR3 spans 16 residues. The CDR3 DNA is TGTGCCACCAGTGATTTAGATTTGGGACAGAAAAATGAGCAGTTCTTC. It translates to CATSDLDLGQKNEQFF.

The CDR3 region is CASSTTYSNQPQHF. CDR3 sequence (DNA): TGTGCCAGCAGCACAACATATAGCAATCAGCCCCAGCATTTT. The chain is built from TRBV7-8 and TRBJ1-5; D is undetermined. The V gene lost 5 bases and the J gene lost 0 bases, with 8 bases spanning the gap. CDR1 SGHVS and CDR2 FQNEAQ come from the germline V gene. The CDR3 spans 14 residues.

This clone was observed a few times. The rearrangement joins TRBV7-9 to TRBJ1-4, with 12 bases matching TRBD1. Germline CDR1 and CDR2: SEHNR and FQNEAQ (reference sequence). The CDR3 totals 15 residues. Trimming took 6 bases from V and 8 from J; bases not matched to a gene: 7. The CDR3 DNA sequence: TGTGCCAGCAGTTCCGGGGACAGGGGGCGAGAAAAACTGTTTTTT. This sequence encodes CASSSGDRGREKLFF.

The chain is built from TRBV5-1 and TRBJ1-1, with D hard to call. Germline assignment: CDR1 SGHRS and CDR2 YFSETQ. V shed 3 bases and J shed 0 bases, with 9 bases lying between them. The CDR3 totals 14 residues. In nucleotides, the CDR3 is TGCGCCAGCAGCTACGACGGGGTGAACACTGAAGCTTTCTTT. It yields the protein CASSYDGVNTEAFF.

The chain links TRBV12-3 or TRBV12-4 to TRBJ1-4, with TRBD1 identical over 10 bases. The CDR3 totals 13 residues. With 6 bases clipped from V and 7 bases from J, the junction kept 2 bases outside the gene matches. The CDR3: CASSGTGVEKLFF. DNA for the CDR3: TGTGCCAGCAGCGGGACAGGGGTTGAAAAACTGTTTTTT.

The rearrangement uses TRBV28 and TRBJ2-2; D possibly corresponds to TRBD2 (5 bases). The CDR3 runs to 18 residues. CDR1 is MDHEN, CDR2 SYDVKM, per germline. With 1 base removed from V and 1 base from J, the gap between germline ends came to 16 bases. The DNA for the CDR3 is TGTGCCAGCAGTTTATTCGAGGGTCGATATGGGAACACCGGGGAGCTGTTTTTT. Translated, it gives CASSLFEGRYGNTGELFF.

The gene calls are TRBV6-2 or TRBV6-3 and TRBJ1-1, with 7 bases matching TRBD1. CDR3 length equals 16 residues. Germline values: CDR1 MNHEY, CDR2 SVGEGT. J lost 1 base, V lost 2 bases, and 7 bases had no gene match. In DNA form, the CDR3 reads TGTGCCAGCAGTTACCCTACAGGGGTAACGAACACTGAAGCTTTCTTT. As protein: CASSYPTGVTNTEAFF.

The genes are TRBV3-1 (or the pseudogene TRBV3-2) and TRBJ2-5; 7 bases fit TRBD1. V trimming: 4 bases; J trimming: 2 bases; junction bases outside the gene matches: 4. The CDR3 runs 14 residues. CDR1 is LGHDT, CDR2 YNNKEL, per germline (reference sequence). The CDR3 protein is CASSRGTVQETQYF. The CDR3 DNA is TGTGCCAGCAGCCGGGGGACAGTGCAAGAGACCCAGTACTTC.

The gene calls are TRBV5-1 and TRBJ1-4; D perhaps matches TRBD1 (5 bases). CDR1 is SGHRS and CDR2 is YFSETQ in the germline V gene. The length of the CDR3 is 15 residues. Trimming shortened V by 2 bases and J by 6 bases, and 14 bases separated the two germline ends. The CDR3 sequence is CASSLGHAGDEKLFF. In DNA form, the CDR3 reads TGCGCCAGCAGCTTAGGACACGCTGGGGATGAAAAACTGTTTTTT.

The genes are TRBV3-1 (or the pseudogene TRBV3-2) and TRBJ2-1, with D uncertain. Trimming cost V 5 bases and J 6 bases, with 17 bases left between them. The CDR3 loop spans 15 amino acids. Germline assignment: CDR1 LGHDT and CDR2 YNNKEL (reference sequence). CDR3 coding DNA: TGTGCCAGCAGCTACAGAAGGCTTGGATCCAATGAGCAGTTCTTC. It translates to CASSYRRLGSNEQFF.

Only a few counts were recorded for this clone. The chain carries TRBV7-9 and TRBJ2-3; 8 nucleotides line up with TRBD1. J was trimmed by 0 bases and V by 1 base; bases with no gene match: 9. CDR1 is SEHNR, CDR2 FQNEAQ, per germline (reference sequence). CDR3 length equals 18 residues. The CDR3 here is CASSLGQGSSTSTDTQYF. CDR3 bases: TGTGCCAGCAGCTTAGGACAGGGGAGTAGTACTAGCACAGATACGCAGTATTTT.

This chain joins TRBV5-6 and TRBJ2-3; 7 nucleotides align to TRBD1. V was pared by 1 base and J by 4 bases, with 6 bases of the junction left unmatched. Germline V gene lookup returns CDR1 SGHDT and CDR2 YYEEEE. This CDR3 is 15 amino acids long. The DNA of the CDR3 is TGTGCCAGCAGCTTGTACAGGGGTAGCGCAGATACGCAGTATTTT. This translates into CASSLYRGSADTQYF. Based on the CDR3 plus reference TRBV5-6 and TRBJ2-3, the full variable domain is DAGVTQSPTHLIKTRGQQVTLRCSPKSGHDTVSWYQQALGQGPQFIFQYYEEEERQRGNFPDRFSGHQFPNYSSELNVNALLLGDSALYLCASSLYRGSADTQYFGPGTRLTVL.

The chain employs TRBV30 and TRBJ1-1; no clear D gene. CDR1 GTSNPN and CDR2 SVGIG come from the germline V gene (reference sequence). There are 12 residues in the CDR3. The germline V and J ends were trimmed by 3 bases and 1 base, with 6 bases remaining between them. CDR3 amino acids: CAWSAGNTEAFF. The CDR3 nucleotides read TGTGCCTGGAGCGCAGGGAACACTGAAGCTTTCTTT.

The chain employs TRBV7-9 and TRBJ2-1; 11 bases agree with TRBD2. The junction had 0 bases not matched to a gene; V was cut back by 0 bases and J by 2 bases. The CDR3 sequence is 16 residues long. Germline V CDR1 and CDR2: SEHNR, FQNEAQ (reference sequence). CDR3 sequence reads: CASSLALAGAYNEQFF. The CDR3 region has the DNA TGTGCCAGCAGCTTAGCACTAGCGGGAGCCTACAATGAGCAGTTCTTC. Drawing the rest from reference TRBV7-9 and TRBJ2-1, the complete variable domain is DTGVSQNPRHKITKRGQNVTFRCDPISEHNRLYWYRQTLGQGPEFLTYFQNEAQLEKSRLLSDRFSAERPKGSFSTLEIQRTEQGDSAMYLCASSLALAGAYNEQFFGPGTRLTVL.

This chain uses TRBV19 with TRBJ2-5; D may be TRBD1 (6 bases). The CDR3 is 13 residues long. Trimming removed 5 bases from V and 4 bases from J, with 11 bases in between. Germline V gene lookup returns CDR1 LNHDA and CDR2 SQIVND (reference sequence). The DNA of the CDR3 is TGTGCCAGTAGTCCCCCAGGGGTAGAGACCCAGTACTTC. This sequence encodes CASSPPGVETQYF.

The rearrangement uses TRBV5-1 and TRBJ2-3; tentatively, D is TRBD1 (5 bases). The CDR3 length is 16 residues. V shed 0 bases and J shed 4 bases, with 15 bases lying between them. CDR1 SGHRS and CDR2 YFSETQ come from the germline V gene. The CDR3 is CASSLVGLGNADTQYF. CDR3 bases: TGCGCCAGCAGCTTGGTGGGGCTAGGGAATGCAGATACGCAGTATTTT.

The V and J genes are TRBV7-9 and TRBJ1-5, with unresolved D. The germline CDR1 and CDR2 sequences are SEHNR and FQNEAQ (reference sequence). The CDR3 runs to 14 residues. V shed 3 bases and J shed 5 bases, with 11 bases lying between them. CDR3 protein: CASSFEGVHQPQHF. In DNA, the CDR3 is TGTGCCAGCAGCTTCGAGGGTGTCCATCAGCCCCAGCATTTT.

This clone was observed a few times. The chain uses TRBV13 and TRBJ2-6, with TRBD1 matching 9 bases. Germline V gene data show CDR1 as PRHDT and CDR2 as FYEKMQ (reference sequence). The CDR3 length is 17 residues. V dropped 3 bases and J dropped 0; count of bases not matched to a gene: 3. CDR3 bases: TGTGCCAGCAGCTTGGGACAGGGTGACTCTGGGGCCAACGTCCTGACTTTC. Protein product: CASSLGQGDSGANVLTF.

The chain joins TRBV2 to TRBJ1-4; 9 bases align to TRBD1. V shed 6 bases, J shed 2 bases, and the junction held 4 bases outside the gene matches. This CDR3 spans 15 amino acids. Germline CDR1 reads SNHLY; CDR2 reads FYNNEI. The CDR3 DNA is TGTGCCAGCAGCCCCGACAGGGGGACTAATGAAAAACTGTTTTTT. Protein product: CASSPDRGTNEKLFF.

The genes are TRBV2 and TRBJ2-5; 7 nucleotides agree with TRBD2. The CDR3 length is 13 residues. V shed 4 bases, J shed 9 bases, and the junction held 8 bases outside the gene matches. In germline, CDR1 is SNHLY, CDR2 FYNNEI. The chain's CDR3 is CASSAAGDESQYF. CDR3 DNA sequence: TGTGCCAGCAGTGCGGCGGGAGACGAGTCCCAGTACTTC.

The chain joins TRBV5-6 to TRBJ2-1, with D perhaps matching TRBD1 (6 bases). CDR1 SGHDT and CDR2 YYEEEE come from the germline V gene. The V end lost 6 bases, the J end lost 9 bases, and 19 bases lay between the germline ends. The CDR3 extends over 14 amino acids. CDR3 in DNA: TGTGCCAGCACCTCTTTGGGAACAGGGTTTGAGCAGTTCTTC. Its protein product is CASTSLGTGFEQFF.

This clone came up once. The gene calls are TRBV19 and TRBJ2-4; D is perhaps TRBD2 (6 bases). The CDR3 contains 12 residues. Germline V gives CDR1 LNHDA, CDR2 SQIVND (reference sequence). Trimming pared 4 bases from V and 13 bases from J, leaving 14 bases between. The CDR3 nucleotides read TGTGCCAGTAGTAGAGAAGGGACTTACCAGTACTTC. It is translated as CASSREGTYQYF.